The present TCR beta chain was sequenced within a study of blood T cells in healthy people across ages. Overall study findings and caveats: PBMCs were not sorted, which prevented a conclusive comparison of naive versus antigen-experienced cells. One million T cells yielded diversity estimates that were considered underestimates.

A second PCR, run for about 7 to 11 cycles, used a sample-barcoded 5' primer plus a J-beta primer mix. Using its own MiXCR run on the 5' RACE reads, TCRdb lists one record per CDR3 protein. The sample consists of 1,300,000 or so distinct CDR3 sequences, around 59% of them appearing once. The CDR3 runs 15 residues. Germline V lookup: CDR1 MNHNY, CDR2 SVGAGI (reference sequence). Total RNA, at least 6 micrograms per sample, came from PBMCs. On this clonotype: The antigen is not known. Sequence at one end of the junction differs from germline and may be a read error.

This sequence was found in a young man in good health. The sample comprised blood. This chain joins TRBV6-6 and TRBJ1-1, with a weak D call TRBD1 (6 bases). The CDR3 DNA reads as TGTGCCAGCAGTTACGAGGGGGGCCGGAACACCGAAGCTTTCTTT. As protein: CASSYEGGRNTEAFF.